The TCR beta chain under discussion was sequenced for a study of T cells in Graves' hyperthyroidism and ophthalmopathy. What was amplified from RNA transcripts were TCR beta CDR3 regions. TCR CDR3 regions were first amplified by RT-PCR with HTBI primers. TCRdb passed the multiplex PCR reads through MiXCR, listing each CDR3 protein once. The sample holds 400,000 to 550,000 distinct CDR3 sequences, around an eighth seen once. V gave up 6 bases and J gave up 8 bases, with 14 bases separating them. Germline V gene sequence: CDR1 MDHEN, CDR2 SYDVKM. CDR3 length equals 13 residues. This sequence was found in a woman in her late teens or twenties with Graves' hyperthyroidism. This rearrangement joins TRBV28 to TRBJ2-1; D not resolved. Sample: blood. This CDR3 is CASSTSGFYEQFF. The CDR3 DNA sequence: TGTGCCAGCAGCACGTCGGGTTTCTATGAGCAGTTCTTC.